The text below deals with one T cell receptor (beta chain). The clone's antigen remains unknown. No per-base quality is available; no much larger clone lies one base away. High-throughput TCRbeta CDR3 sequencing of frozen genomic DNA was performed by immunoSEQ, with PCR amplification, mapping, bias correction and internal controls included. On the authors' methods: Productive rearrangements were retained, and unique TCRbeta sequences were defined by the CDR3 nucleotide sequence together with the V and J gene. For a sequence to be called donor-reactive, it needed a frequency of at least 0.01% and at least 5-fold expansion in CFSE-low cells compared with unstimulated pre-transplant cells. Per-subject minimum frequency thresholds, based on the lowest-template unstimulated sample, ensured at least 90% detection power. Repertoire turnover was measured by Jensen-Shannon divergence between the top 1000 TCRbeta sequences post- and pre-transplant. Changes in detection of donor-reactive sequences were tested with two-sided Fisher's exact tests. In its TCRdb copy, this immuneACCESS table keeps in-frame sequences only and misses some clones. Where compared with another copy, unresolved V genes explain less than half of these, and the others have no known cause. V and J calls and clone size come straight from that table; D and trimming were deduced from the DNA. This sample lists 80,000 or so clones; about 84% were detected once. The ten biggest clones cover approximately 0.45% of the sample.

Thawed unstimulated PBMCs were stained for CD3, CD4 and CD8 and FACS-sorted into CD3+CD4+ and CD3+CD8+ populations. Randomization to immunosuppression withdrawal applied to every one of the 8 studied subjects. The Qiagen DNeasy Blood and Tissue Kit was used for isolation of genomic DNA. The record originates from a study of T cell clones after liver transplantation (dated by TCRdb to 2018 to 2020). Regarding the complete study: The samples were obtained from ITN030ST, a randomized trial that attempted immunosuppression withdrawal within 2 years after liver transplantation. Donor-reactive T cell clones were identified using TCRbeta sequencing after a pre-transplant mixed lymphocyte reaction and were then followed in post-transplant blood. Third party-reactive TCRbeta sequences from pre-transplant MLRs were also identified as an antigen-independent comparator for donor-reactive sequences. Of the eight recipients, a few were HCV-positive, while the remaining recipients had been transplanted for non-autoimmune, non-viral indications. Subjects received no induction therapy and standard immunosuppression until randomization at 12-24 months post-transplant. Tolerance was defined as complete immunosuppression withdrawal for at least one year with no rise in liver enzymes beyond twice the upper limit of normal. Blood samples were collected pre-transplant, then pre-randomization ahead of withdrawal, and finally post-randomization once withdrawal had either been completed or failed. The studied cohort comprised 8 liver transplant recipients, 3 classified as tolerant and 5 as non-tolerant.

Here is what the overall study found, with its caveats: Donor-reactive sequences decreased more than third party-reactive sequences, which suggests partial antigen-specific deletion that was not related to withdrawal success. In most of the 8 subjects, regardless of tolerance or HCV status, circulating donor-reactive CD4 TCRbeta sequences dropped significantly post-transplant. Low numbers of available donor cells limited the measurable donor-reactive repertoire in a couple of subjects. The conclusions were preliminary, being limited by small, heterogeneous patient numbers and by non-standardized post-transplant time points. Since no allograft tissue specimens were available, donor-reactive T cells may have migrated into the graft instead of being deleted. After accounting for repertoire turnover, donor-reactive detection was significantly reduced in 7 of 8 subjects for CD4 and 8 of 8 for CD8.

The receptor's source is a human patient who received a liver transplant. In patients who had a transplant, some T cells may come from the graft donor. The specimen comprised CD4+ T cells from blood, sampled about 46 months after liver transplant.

The sequenced DNA: TGTGCCAGCAGTTTATGGGGTGTTGGAAACACCATATATTTT. Translation gives CASSLWGVGNTIYF. The sequence joins TRBV28 to TRBJ1-3; the D gene remains uncertain. CDR1 and CDR2 were assigned from the germline V gene as MDHEN and SYDVKM. Including the terminal cysteine and phenylalanine, the CDR3 comprises 14 residues. Only the CDR3 part of the read is kept: 42 bases, read in frame from the first base. V was cut back by 0 bases and J by 3 bases, leaving a gap of 6 bases between them.